The present entry profiles one T cell receptor (beta chain) with its context. This CDR3 contains 20 residues. Germline V lookup: CDR1 SGHTS, CDR2 YDEGEE. V shed 0 bases and J shed 2 bases, with 26 bases lying between them. This sample was taken from a study of blood T cell repertoires in COVID-19. In the original processing: Amplification from reference gene primers served as the basis for estimated nucleated cell counts. Profiled with immunoSEQ multiplex PCR; TCRdb holds only in-frame clones, not every one. The V and J calls and the clone size are those of that table, but D and trimming were determined from the DNA. The profile covers approximately 300,000 clones, with around 86% appearing a single time and about 9.4% taken by the ten largest.

The chain uses TRBV5-8 and TRBJ1-1; no clear D gene. This receptor was identified in a young woman who had recovered from COVID-19. Source material: PBMCs or T cells enriched from blood (not recorded which). In DNA, the CDR3 is TGTGCCAGCAGCTTGGACGCCCCATTCTCCCATCGGGTAGAAAACACTGAAGCTTTCTTT. Encoded protein: CASSLDAPFSHRVENTEAFF.